This T cell receptor beta chain was obtained from a study of cytomegalovirus exposure and HLA in healthy donors (dated by TCRdb to about 2017). Concerning the study at large: An earlier analysis of roughly 610 of the donors reported 276 Gb of sequence data and about 120 million unique TCR beta sequences obtained from 150 million to 200 million T cells. In the later analysis, no new phenotypic data were used to find candidate immune exposures; instead, reliance was placed on TCR beta sequences and their occurrence across donors. Of the 300 to 500 genotyped donors, approximately 81% were placed in the genetic ancestry cluster associated with self-reported Caucasian donors. The study aimed to test whether signatures of past pathogen exposure could be identified by cataloging public T cell receptors. Using immunosequencing, the study profiled T cell repertoires from around 670 subjects and related those repertoires to cytomegalovirus serostatus. Donor age, sex, ethnicity and CMV serostatus were collected together with the repertoire data. HLA typing included class I and class II loci at four-digit resolution. Every discovery cohort repertoire had been produced on one sequencing platform. In a later analysis, previously published TCR beta repertoires from 666 donors were re-analyzed and high-resolution HLA genotyping was added so that TCR occurrence patterns could be studied. A separate validation cohort of more than 100 different subjects was used in addition to the approximately 670-subject first cohort. A later genetic analysis took genome-wide SNP genotypes for 398 of the 666 donors and used that subset as a discovery cohort. On average, about 240,000 unique TCR beta nucleotide sequences were sequenced per donor among some 420 genotyped donors of the cohort, with roughly 18% of those sequences being non-productive. An earlier analysis of about 600 of the donors used high-throughput TCR beta sequencing to judge whether each TCR beta V gene segment behaved as functional or pseudogenic. Because of strong linkage in the cohort, four or five DR-DQ haplotypes were treated as single units for association and clustering. Roughly 300 gigabases of sequencing data and roughly 90 million unique TCR sequences were included in an early release covering over 600 HLA-typed donors. Typing coverage differed by locus: A, B, C, DRB1 and DQB1 were typed in about 629-630 donors, DQA1 in about 500, DPA1 in 600 to 610, and DPB1 in just under 480. To predict cytomegalovirus infection status, the study combined high-throughput TCR immunosequencing, statistical association of individual TCRs with disease status, and machine learning. The full study reports these points: The study gave a list of 150 to 200 TCR beta chains associated with cytomegalovirus. While some public TCRs were present in many individuals, most TCR sequences turned up only very rarely across donors. Because HLA typing was unavailable for some donors at each locus, only the typed subset was used in association tests. A later genetic analysis reported fewer N-insertions in productive TCRs among donors in an Asian-associated ancestry cluster than the roughly 720-donor mean. A later analysis found that most CMV-associated TCR beta chains appeared HLA-restricted, with HLA associations seemingly driven largely by CMV exposure. The cohort was sequenced for TCR beta chains only, and without alpha or paired-chain data the features that could be detected were limited. Some IMGT-functional V segments, including TRBV6-2 and TRBV6-3, could not be distinguished by the 87-base-pair reads and were therefore excluded. According to the authors, the approach could potentially be generalized to other disease states and immunological phenotypes. Roughly uniform sequencing depth across donors was assumed in presence/absence analyses, although this assumption may not hold. Strong co-occurrence of HLA alleles, especially DR and DQ, made assigning TCR associations to individual alleles difficult. In an earlier analysis of approximately 590 of the donors, most TCR beta V segments appeared in productive rearrangements about 87% or about 30% of the time, broadly matching IMGT annotations. Because counts were too low, about 18 rarely observed V segments, including chromosome 9 orphons, were excluded from the earlier analysis of 587 of the donors. A later analysis found that HLA-associated TCR beta chains were more clonally expanded and had lower generation probabilities than equally common non-associated chains. Cytomegalovirus status was reported to be diagnosed by the classifier with high specificity and sensitivity in both the original and validation cohorts. CMV serostatus was the only immune exposure information available for the cohort. Correlated functional status among segregating V segments might be attributable to linkage disequilibrium, but an unknown experimental factor could not be ruled out. A further reported finding was that TCR beta sequences accurately predicted the HLA-A and HLA-B alleles for most subjects in the first cohort. A later genetic analysis associated a missense DCLRE1C variant with V-gene and J-gene trimming of TCR beta chains, and an independent cohort replicated the association. Specific HLA alleles were associated with roughly 16,000 TCR beta sequences at a false discovery rate of 0.05 in a later analysis. In a later analysis, several top co-occurrence clusters were reported to appear linked to parvovirus B19, influenza, CMV and Epstein-Barr virus. In a later analysis, the rate of TCR association differed among HLA loci, with DRB1 alleles having the most associated TCRs and HLA-C alleles having the fewest. Three of the identified cytomegalovirus-associated TCR beta chains were confirmed in vitro to be specific for cytomegalovirus antigens. The sequencing pipeline was judged likely to have produced a cluster of highly shared sequence variants as a technical artifact.

In total, around 600 healthy bone marrow donors made up the cohort. At the time of sampling, all cohort members were nominally healthy, though unrecorded immune exposures were likely present. The donor tested CMV seropositive and was one of the 289 seropositive cohort members. A peripheral blood sample was collected from each donor, and TCR beta sequencing was performed on peripheral blood mononuclear cells. Genomic DNA was extracted from the blood cell samples with the Qiagen DNeasy Blood Extraction Kit. Concerning this clone: The clone's antigen remains unknown.

The junction carries 11 bases between V and J, which are trimmed by 8 bases and 1 base respectively. The CDR3 sequence holds 14 residues, the cysteine and phenylalanine included. The sequence is cut down to CDR3 DNA, 42 bases in frame from base 1. The germline V gene (reference sequence) yields LNHDA for CDR1 and SQIVND for CDR2. The library was obtained by the immunoSEQ multiplex PCR assay. For the multiplex PCR, a mixture combining 60 forward primers for TCR Vbeta segments and 13 reverse primers for TCR Jbeta segments was used. The CDR3 region of rearranged TCR beta genes was amplified from genomic DNA with a multiplex PCR assay. On the Illumina HiSeq System, the amplified TCR beta libraries were sequenced as 87-base-pair reads. Per the source publication's procedure: A later analysis counted tens of millions of unique TCR beta chains across the 550 to 800 repertoires, and 9.5 million to 11 million of these chains were shared by at least two donors. A nearest-neighbor algorithm error-corrected the raw reads and collapsed the reads into unique sequences, merging closely related sequences to remove PCR and sequencing errors. V, D and J gene segments were assigned by aligning CDR3 sequences to IMGT reference sequences. For a sequence to be retained, at least a six-nucleotide match to both a V gene segment and a J gene segment was required. Rearrangements were called productive when the CDR3 lacked stop codons and stayed in frame with V and J; all others were non-productive. CDR3 was defined according to IMGT convention as the region running from the second conserved V-encoded cysteine to the conserved J-encoded phenylalanine. Sequences without an unambiguous match to a single V gene segment were excluded from the earlier analysis of approximately 560 of the donors. In an earlier analysis of a few hundred of the donors, a V segment was called functional when productive rearrangements were above 56.7%, and segregating when the standard deviation between donors exceeded 5%. A statistical classification framework was developed to diagnose cytomegalovirus status using the catalog of TCR beta chain sequences. In a later analysis, V and J genes were assigned by comparing TCR nucleotide sequences against IMGT/GENE-DB human TR gene sequences. In a later analysis, CDR3 sequences and most-parsimonious VDJ recombination scenarios were assigned using the TCRdist pipeline. In a later analysis, each TCR beta chain was defined by its CDR3 amino acid sequence together with its V-gene family, and reads without a unique V-gene family were excluded. A later analysis removed over 500 highly shared, low-generation-probability nucleotide sequences to deal with suspected cross-contamination and a sequencing artifact. In a later analysis, a clonal expansion index for each public chain was calculated from normalized within-repertoire ranks of inferred template counts. A later analysis computed generation probabilities with a VDJ recombination model fitted to out-of-frame rearrangements, and checked the results against IGoR. A later analysis scored TCR-TCR, TCR-HLA and TCR-CMV co-occurrence with hypergeometric tests, applying a repertoire-size bias correction to TCR pairs. To estimate false discovery rates, a later analysis permuted the HLA or CMV assignments 20 times. In a later analysis, co-occurring TCRs were grouped with DBSCAN, and TCRdist sequence similarity was added when clustering was performed within HLA-allele-positive subsets. Repertoires with fewer than 30,000 or more than 120,000 public chains, plus five repertoires with anomalous nucleotide sharing, were excluded from co-occurrence clustering. What TCRdb holds here is the immuneACCESS table cut down to in-frame rearrangements. Part of the clones is not present; checked against another copy, under half of the missing clones reflect an unresolved V gene, and the others are unexplained. The DNA was the basis for D and trimming; V, J and clone size are from that table. This sample's records show some 120,000 clones. The top ten hold 5.5% to 8% of the sample.

The specimen sequenced was PBMCs. The receptor comes from a man aged 35 to 55 in good health and CMV-seropositive. Rearrangement joined TRBV19 to TRBJ2-2; perhaps TRBD1 is the D gene, with 5 bases matching. The bases read TGTGCCAGTCAGACAGATATGAACACCGGGGAGCTGTTTTTT. It translates as CASQTDMNTGELFF.